This T cell receptor beta chain was captured in a study of cytotoxic CD8 clonotypes in ibrutinib-treated CLL. Clones were read by immunoSEQ multiplex PCR, and TCRdb kept only the in-frame ones, dropping some. The sample comprises 150,000 to 200,000 clones, 70% to 85% of which are singletons, and roughly 1.9% rests with the top ten. The CDR3 spans 15 residues. Germline V lookup: CDR1 SGHNT, CDR2 YYREEE (reference sequence). The V end was cut by 0 bases, the J end by 8 bases, with 16 bases between. This clonotype was sampled from a human donor with chronic lymphocytic leukemia. The chain has TRBV5-4 and TRBJ2-3, with a tentative D call TRBD2 (7 bases). The sequencing used PBMCs, collected after 12 months of ibrutinib treatment. The CDR3 region has the DNA TGTGCCAGCAGCTTGGTAGGGGGGGGCTTCCGTACGCAGTATTTT. Amino acids: CASSLVGGGFRTQYF.